Listed below are T cell receptor beta chains from one sample, sequenced in a study of blood T cell repertoires in COVID-19. Sequencing was performed with immunoSEQ multiplex PCR; in TCRdb, only in-frame clones are kept and a portion is missing. The table records 76,000 or so clones, about 93% of them present only once. The sample comprised peripheral blood. These receptors were collected from a human donor in a cohort sampled during active COVID-19. The CDR3 runs from the conserved cysteine through the conserved F or W. D genes are given only for firm matches. Only some rows state a clone size, as once, few, many or a class for expanded clones.

V gene	clone size	J gene	D gene	CDR3 protein	CDR3 DNA
TRBV5-1	-	TRBJ2-5	TRBD2	CASSLISGEETQYF	TGCGCCAGCAGCTTGATTAGCGGGGAAGAGACCCAGTACTTC
TRBV7-3	-	TRBJ2-1	TRBD2	CASSSQPTSGGYNEQFF	TGTGCCAGCAGCTCGCAGCCCACTAGCGGGGGCTACAATGAGCAGTTCTTC
TRBV30	-	TRBJ2-7	-	CAWSVPETTVEQYF	TGTGCCTGGAGTGTACCTGAAACTACGGTCGAGCAGTACTTC
TRBV11-2	-	TRBJ2-3	TRBD2	CASSPGGSGGARSDTQYF	TGTGCCAGCAGCCCCGGGGGTAGCGGGGGGGCCCGCTCAGATACGCAGTATTTT
TRBV3-1/TRBV3-2	-	TRBJ2-1	TRBD2	CASSPRGSGGNEQFF	TGTGCCAGCAGCCCTCGGGGTAGCGGGGGAAATGAGCAGTTCTTC
TRBV6-6	-	TRBJ1-1	-	CASSYAPPTINVAFF	TGTGCCAGCAGTTACGCGCCTCCGACAATCAACGTAGCTTTCTTT
TRBV7-4	-	TRBJ2-7	TRBD2	CARIPRGGRNEQYF	TGTGCCAGAATCCCCCGCGGGGGAAGGAACGAGCAGTACTTC
TRBV7-9	-	TRBJ2-1	-	CASSPSGGHSAEQFF	TGTGCCAGCAGCCCATCCGGGGGGCATTCTGCTGAGCAGTTCTTC
TRBV6-5	-	TRBJ1-1	-	CASSYQSTGGAFF	TGTGCCAGCAGTTACCAATCGACAGGTGGAGCTTTCTTT
TRBV3-1/TRBV3-2	once	TRBJ2-3	TRBD2	CASSQVSGGVTDTQYF	TGTGCCAGCAGCCAAGTTAGCGGGGGGGTTACAGATACGCAGTATTTT
TRBV7-2	-	TRBJ1-1	TRBD1	CASSHDREYTEAFF	TGTGCCAGCAGCCACGACAGGGAATACACTGAAGCTTTCTTT